This T cell receptor (beta chain) derives from a study of response to subunit inactivated influenza vaccine. Study-level findings and limits: Seasonal influenza vaccination, on each occasion, was suggested by the authors to recruit few new T cells.

TCRdb reprocessed the RT-PCR reads with MiXCR, giving one entry per CDR3 protein. The table lists 450,000 to 550,000 distinct CDR3 sequences, about 25% of them singletons. As concerns this clonotype: The antigen remains unidentified.

Germline CDR1 is SGHTA and CDR2 is FQGNSA. The V gene lost 1 base and the J gene lost 3 bases, with 11 bases spanning the gap. The CDR3 runs 15 residues. Material: CD4+ T cells sorted from PBMCs, obtained roughly 5 days after vaccination. This chain joins TRBV7-2 and TRBJ2-3; the D gene is possibly TRBD2 (6 bases). This clonotype was sampled from a man in his forties or fifties who received an inactivated influenza vaccine. In DNA form, the CDR3 reads TGTGCCAGCAGCTTAGTCGGGGAGGTAACAGATACGCAGTATTTT. It specifies CASSLVGEVTDTQYF.